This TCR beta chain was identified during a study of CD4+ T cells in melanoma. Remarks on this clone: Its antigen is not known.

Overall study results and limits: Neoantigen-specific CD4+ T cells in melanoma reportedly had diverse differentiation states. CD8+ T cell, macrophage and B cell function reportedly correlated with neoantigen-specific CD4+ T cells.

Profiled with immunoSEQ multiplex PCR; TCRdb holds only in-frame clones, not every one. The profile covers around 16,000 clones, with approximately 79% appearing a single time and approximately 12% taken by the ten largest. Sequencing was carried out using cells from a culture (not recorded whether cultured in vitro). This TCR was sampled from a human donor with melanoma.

The CDR3 spells CASSTRQVYEQYF. Here the CDR3 DNA reads TGTGCCAGCAGCACGCGACAGGTCTACGAGCAGTACTTC. This chain links TRBV7-2 with TRBJ2-7, with a tentative D call TRBD1 (6 bases). CDR3 length: 13 amino acids. Per the germline V gene, CDR1 is SGHTA and CDR2 is FQGNSA. Trimming pared 5 bases from V and 3 bases from J, leaving 11 bases between.